The clone carrying this T cell receptor beta chain has only a few counts. With 3 bases clipped from V and 6 bases from J, the junction kept 2 bases outside the gene matches. The CDR3 extends over 15 amino acids. The germline V gene encodes CDR1 MRHNA and CDR2 SNTAGT. The sample originates from a study of blood T cell repertoires in COVID-19. Participants had their cohort set by participant-reported clinical history. Using immunoSEQ multiplex PCR, the repertoire was profiled, and TCRdb retains in-frame clones only, with some absent. The table has more than 150,000 clones, 65% to 90% seen once; the top ten hold 10% to 15%.

The V call is TRBV6-4, the J call TRBJ2-2, with TRBD2 identical over 12 bases. The TCR originated in a man in his forties who had recovered from COVID-19. The sample taken for sequencing was PBMCs or T cells enriched from blood (not recorded which). CDR3 sequence reads: CASSETSGGSGELFF. The CDR3 DNA follows: TGTGCCAGCAGTGAGACTAGCGGGGGCTCCGGGGAGCTGTTTTTT.